Included here is one T cell receptor (beta chain) sequence, with context. The antigen remains unidentified. This entry is derived from a study of siplizumab effects on memory and regulatory T cells. The study's findings and limits: Naive T cells apparently outstripped memory cells in diversity and seemed major alloresponse contributors. Significantly reduced by siplizumab was the cumulative frequency of alloreactive sequences, namely those traceable to unstimulated CD4+ memory cells. Researchers could map only a minor fraction of alloreactive clones to unstimulated subsets.

Sequencing was performed with immunoSEQ multiplex PCR; in TCRdb, only in-frame clones are kept and a portion is missing. The table records 95,000 to 100,000 clones, 80% to 95% of them present only once. Trimming stripped 3 bases from V and 1 base from J, with 10 bases between. Germline V gene data show CDR1 as LNHDA and CDR2 as SQIVND (reference sequence). This CDR3 contains 15 residues. The sample was non-Treg CD4+ T cells sorted from blood. The receptor's source is a human donor in good health. This sequence joins TRBV19 and TRBJ1-5, with D unresolved. The CDR3 DNA sequence: TGTGCCAGTAGTATGAGGTACGGGAGCAATCAGCCCCAGCATTTT. Its protein product is CASSMRYGSNQPQHF.